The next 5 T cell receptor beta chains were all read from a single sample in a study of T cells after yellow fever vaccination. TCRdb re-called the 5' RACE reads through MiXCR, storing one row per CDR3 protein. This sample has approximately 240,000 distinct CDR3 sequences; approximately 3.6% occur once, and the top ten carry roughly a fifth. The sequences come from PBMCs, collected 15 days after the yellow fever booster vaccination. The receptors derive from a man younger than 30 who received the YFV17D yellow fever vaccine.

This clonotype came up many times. The CDR3 sequence is CASSRPDRERTGELFF. The CDR3 coding sequence is TGCGCCAGCAGCCGACCCGACAGGGAGAGAACCGGGGAGCTGTTTTTT. This rearrangement joins TRBV4-1 to TRBJ2-2, with TRBD1 matching 7 bases. The CDR3 is made up of 16 amino acids. Germline CDR1 MGHRA, CDR2 YSYEKL. J was trimmed by 5 bases and V by 4 bases; bases with no gene match: 10.

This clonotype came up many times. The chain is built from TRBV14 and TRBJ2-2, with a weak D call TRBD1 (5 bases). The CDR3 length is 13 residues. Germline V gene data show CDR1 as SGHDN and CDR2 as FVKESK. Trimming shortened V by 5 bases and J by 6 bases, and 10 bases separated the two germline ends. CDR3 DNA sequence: TGTGCCAGCAGCTTGGACACCGCCGGGGAGCTGTTTTTT. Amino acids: CASSLDTAGELFF.

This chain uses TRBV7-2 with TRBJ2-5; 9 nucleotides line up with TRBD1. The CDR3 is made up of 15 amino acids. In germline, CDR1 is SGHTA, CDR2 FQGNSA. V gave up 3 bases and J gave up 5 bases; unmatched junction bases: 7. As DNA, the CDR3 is TGTGCCAGCAGCTTCAACAGGGGGCAGGGGGAGACCCAGTACTTC. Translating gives CASSFNRGQGETQYF.

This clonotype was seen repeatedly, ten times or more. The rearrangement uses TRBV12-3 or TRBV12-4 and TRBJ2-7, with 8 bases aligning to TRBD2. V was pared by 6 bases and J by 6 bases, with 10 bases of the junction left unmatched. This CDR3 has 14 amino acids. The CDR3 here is CASRPGAGGSEQYF. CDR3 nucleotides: TGTGCCAGCAGACCAGGGGCGGGGGGCTCCGAGCAGTACTTC.

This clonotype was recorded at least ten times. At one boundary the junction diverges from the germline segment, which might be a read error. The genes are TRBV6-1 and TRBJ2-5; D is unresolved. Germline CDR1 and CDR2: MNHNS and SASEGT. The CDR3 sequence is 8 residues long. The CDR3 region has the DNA TGTGCCAGCTCATCAGAGACCTTC. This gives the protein CASSSETF.